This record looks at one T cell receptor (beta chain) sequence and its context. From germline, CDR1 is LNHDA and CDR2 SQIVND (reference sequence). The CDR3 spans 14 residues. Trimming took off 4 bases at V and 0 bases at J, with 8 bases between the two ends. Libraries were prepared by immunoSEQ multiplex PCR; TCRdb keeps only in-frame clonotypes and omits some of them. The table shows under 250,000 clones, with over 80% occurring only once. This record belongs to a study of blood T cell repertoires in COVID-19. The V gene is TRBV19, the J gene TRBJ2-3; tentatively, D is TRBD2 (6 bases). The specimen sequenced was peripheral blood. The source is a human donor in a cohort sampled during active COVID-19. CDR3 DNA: TGTGCCAGTAGTACGGGACTGAGCACAGATACGCAGTATTTT. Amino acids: CASSTGLSTDTQYF.